Below, 5 T cell receptor beta chains from the same sample are listed, as sequenced in a study of T cells in Graves' hyperthyroidism and ophthalmopathy. RNA transcripts yielded amplified TCR beta CDR3 regions. First-round RT-PCR targeting the TCR CDR3 was performed with the HTBI primer set. Using its own MiXCR run on the multiplex PCR reads, TCRdb lists one record per CDR3 protein. Here the sample spans approximately 720,000 distinct CDR3 sequences, 18% being singletons. The specimen was blood. The receptors were sampled from a woman in her fifties or sixties with Graves' hyperthyroidism that later progressed to Graves' ophthalmopathy.

The chain combines TRBV6-1 with TRBJ1-1; no definite D call. Germline CDR1 and CDR2: MNHNS and SASEGT. The CDR3 extends over 16 amino acids. Trimming stripped 5 bases from V and 1 base from J, with 17 bases between. The CDR3 region has the DNA TGTGCCAGCAGTCGAAACGCGGGCTCGCAGAACACTGAAGCTTTCTTT. This sequence encodes CASSRNAGSQNTEAFF.

The chain employs TRBV4-1 and TRBJ1-2; D remains unclear. Trimming cost V 1 base and J 7 bases, with 7 bases left between them. The CDR3 consists of 12 residues. Germline CDR1 reads MGHRA; CDR2 reads YSYEKL. CDR3 sequence: CASSQGFAGYTF. CDR3 nucleotides: TGCGCCAGCAGCCAAGGATTCGCTGGCTACACCTTC.

This clonotype occurred many times. This chain joins TRBV5-1 and TRBJ2-1; D remains ambiguous. With 1 base removed from V and 5 bases from J, the gap between germline ends came to 10 bases. Looked up from germline, CDR1 is SGHRS and CDR2 is YFSETQ. The CDR3 is 14 residues long. The CDR3 here is CASSLSISNNEQFF. In nucleotides, the CDR3 is TGCGCCAGCAGCTTGTCAATCTCAAACAATGAGCAGTTCTTC.

This clonotype appeared a few times. The chain links TRBV9 to TRBJ1-1; D ambiguous. Germline V lookup: CDR1 SGDLS, CDR2 YYNGEE. V lost 3 bases, J lost 2 bases, and 8 bases lay in between. The CDR3 has 13 residues. The CDR3 sequence: CASSGQTNTEAFF. As DNA, the CDR3 is TGTGCCAGCAGCGGACAAACAAACACTGAAGCTTTCTTT.

Ten or more counts support this clonotype. This chain connects TRBV5-1 to TRBJ2-3; D possibly corresponds to TRBD1 (6 bases). Germline CDR1 reads SGHRS; CDR2 reads YFSETQ. V shed 3 bases and J shed 2 bases, with 13 bases lying between them. This CDR3 contains 15 residues. The CDR3 spells CASSSPGQTTDTQYF. The DNA for the CDR3 is TGCGCCAGCAGCTCGCCTGGACAGACCACAGATACGCAGTATTTT. Full variable domain (outside the CDR3, taken from reference TRBV5-1 and TRBJ2-3): KAGVTQTPRYLIKTRGQQVTLSCSPISGHRSVSWYQQTPGQGLQFLFEYFSETQRNKGNFPGRFSGRQFSNSRSEMNVSTLELGDSALYLCASSSPGQTTDTQYFGPGTRLTVL.